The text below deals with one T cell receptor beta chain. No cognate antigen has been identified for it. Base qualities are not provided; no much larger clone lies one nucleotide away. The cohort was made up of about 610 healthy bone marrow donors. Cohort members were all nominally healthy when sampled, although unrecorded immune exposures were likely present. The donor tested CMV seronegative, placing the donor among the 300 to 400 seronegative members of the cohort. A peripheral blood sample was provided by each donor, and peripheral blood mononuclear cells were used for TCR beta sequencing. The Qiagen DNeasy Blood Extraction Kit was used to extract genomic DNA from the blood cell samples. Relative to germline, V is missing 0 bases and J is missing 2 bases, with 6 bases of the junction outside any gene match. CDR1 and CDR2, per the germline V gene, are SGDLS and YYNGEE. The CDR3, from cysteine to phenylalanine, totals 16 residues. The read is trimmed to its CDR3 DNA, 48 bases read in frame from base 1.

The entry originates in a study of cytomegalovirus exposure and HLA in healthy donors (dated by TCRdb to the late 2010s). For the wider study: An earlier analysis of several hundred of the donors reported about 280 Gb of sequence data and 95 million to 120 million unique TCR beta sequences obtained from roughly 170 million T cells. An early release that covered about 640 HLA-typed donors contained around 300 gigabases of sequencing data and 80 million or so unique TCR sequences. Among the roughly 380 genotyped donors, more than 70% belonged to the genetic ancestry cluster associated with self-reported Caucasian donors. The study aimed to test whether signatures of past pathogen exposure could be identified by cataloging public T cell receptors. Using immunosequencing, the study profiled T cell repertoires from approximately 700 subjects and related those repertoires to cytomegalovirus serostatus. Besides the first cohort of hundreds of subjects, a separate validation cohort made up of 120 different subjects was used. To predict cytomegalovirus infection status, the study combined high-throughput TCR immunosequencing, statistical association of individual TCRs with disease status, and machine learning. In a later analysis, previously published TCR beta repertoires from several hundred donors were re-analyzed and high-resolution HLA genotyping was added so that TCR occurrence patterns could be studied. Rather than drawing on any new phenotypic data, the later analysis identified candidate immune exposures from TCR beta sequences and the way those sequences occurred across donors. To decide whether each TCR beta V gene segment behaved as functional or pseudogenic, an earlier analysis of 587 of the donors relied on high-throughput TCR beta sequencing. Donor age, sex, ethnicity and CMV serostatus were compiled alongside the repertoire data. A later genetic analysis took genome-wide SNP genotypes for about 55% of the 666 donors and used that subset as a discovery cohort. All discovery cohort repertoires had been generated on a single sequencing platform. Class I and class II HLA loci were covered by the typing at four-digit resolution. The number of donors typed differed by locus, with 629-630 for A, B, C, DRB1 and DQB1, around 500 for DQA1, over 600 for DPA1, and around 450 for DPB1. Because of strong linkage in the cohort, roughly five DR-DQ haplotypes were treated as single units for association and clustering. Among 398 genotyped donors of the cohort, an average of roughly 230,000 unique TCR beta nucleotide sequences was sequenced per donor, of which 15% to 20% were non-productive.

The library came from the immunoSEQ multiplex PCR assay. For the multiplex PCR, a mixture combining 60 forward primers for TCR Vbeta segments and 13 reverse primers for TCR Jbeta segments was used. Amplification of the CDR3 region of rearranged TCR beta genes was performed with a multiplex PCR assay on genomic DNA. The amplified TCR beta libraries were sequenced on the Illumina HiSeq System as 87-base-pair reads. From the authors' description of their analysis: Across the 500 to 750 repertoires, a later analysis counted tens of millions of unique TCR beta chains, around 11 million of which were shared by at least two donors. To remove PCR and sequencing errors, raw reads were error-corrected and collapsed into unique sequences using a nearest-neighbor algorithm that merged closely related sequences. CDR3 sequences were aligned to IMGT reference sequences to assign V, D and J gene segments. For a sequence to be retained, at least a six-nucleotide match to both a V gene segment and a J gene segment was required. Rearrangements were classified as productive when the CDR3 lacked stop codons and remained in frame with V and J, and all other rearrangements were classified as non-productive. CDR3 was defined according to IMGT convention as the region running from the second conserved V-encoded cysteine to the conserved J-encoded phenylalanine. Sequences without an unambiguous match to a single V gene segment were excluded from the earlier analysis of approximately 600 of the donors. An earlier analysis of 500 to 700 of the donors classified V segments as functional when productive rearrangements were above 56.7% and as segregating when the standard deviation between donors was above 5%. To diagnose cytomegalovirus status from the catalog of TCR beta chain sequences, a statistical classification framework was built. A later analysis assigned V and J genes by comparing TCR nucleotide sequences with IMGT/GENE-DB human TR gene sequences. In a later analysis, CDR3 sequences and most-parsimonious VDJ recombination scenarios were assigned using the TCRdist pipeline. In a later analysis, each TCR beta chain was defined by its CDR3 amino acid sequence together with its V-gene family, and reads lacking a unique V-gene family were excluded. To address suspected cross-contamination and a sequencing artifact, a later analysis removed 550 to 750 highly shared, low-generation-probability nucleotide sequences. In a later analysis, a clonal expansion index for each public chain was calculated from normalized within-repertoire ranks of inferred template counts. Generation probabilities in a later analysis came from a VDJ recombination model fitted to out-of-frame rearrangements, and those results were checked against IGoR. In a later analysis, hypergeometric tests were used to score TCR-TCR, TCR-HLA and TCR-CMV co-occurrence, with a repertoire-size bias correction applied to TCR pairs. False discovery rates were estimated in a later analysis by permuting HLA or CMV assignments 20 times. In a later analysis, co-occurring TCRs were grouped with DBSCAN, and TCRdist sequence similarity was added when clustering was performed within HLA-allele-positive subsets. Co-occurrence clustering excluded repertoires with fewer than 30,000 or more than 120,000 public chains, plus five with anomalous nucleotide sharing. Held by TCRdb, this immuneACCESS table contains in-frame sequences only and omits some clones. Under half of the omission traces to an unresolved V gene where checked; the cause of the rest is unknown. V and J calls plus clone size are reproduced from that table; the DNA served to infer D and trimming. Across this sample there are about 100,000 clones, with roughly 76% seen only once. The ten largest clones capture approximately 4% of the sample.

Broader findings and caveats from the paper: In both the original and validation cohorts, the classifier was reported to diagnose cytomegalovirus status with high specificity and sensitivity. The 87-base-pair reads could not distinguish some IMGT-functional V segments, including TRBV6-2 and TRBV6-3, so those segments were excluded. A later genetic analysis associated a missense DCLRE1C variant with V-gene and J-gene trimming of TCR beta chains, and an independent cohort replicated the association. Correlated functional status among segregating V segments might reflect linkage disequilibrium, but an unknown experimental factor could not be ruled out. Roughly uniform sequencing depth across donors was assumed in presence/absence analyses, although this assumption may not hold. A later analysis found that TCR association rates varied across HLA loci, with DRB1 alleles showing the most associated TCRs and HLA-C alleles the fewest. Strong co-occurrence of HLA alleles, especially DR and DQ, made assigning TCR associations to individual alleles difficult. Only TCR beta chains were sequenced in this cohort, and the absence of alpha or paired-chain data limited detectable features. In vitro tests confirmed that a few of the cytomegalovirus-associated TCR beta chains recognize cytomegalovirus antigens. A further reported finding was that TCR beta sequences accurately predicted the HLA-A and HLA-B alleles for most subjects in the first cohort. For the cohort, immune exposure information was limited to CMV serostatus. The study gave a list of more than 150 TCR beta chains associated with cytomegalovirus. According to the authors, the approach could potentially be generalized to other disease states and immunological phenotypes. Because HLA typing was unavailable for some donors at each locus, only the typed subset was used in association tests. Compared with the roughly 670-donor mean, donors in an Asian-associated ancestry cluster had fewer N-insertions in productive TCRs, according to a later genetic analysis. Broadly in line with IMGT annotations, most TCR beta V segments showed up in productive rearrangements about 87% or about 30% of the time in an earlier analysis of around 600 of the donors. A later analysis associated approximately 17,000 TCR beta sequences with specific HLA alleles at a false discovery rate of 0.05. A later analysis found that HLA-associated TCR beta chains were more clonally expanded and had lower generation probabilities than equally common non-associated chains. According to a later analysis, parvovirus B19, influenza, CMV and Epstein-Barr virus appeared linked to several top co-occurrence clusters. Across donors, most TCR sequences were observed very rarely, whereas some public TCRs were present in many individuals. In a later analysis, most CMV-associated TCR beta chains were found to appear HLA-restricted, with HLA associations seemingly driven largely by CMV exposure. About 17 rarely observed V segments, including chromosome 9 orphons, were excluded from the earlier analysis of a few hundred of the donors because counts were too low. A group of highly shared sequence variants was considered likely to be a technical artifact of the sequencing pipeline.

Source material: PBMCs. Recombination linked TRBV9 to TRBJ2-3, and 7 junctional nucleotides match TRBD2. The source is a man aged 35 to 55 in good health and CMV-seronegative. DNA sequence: TGTGCCAGCAGCGTAGAGGTCCTAGCGGCCACAGATACGCAGTATTTT. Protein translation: CASSVEVLAATDTQYF. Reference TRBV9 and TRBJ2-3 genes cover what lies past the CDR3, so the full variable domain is DSGVTQTPKHLITATGQRVTLRCSPRSGDLSVYWYQQSLDQGLQFLIQYYNGEERAKGNILERFSAQQFPDLHSELNLSSLELGDSALYFCASSVEVLAATDTQYFGPGTRLTVL.